These T cell receptor beta chains were read from a single sample in a study of OX40 agonist ivuxolimab in advanced cancers. Clones were sequenced by immunoSEQ multiplex PCR, and TCRdb holds only the in-frame ones, with some missing. The sample carries 70,000 to 95,000 clones, roughly nine tenths recorded once. The sample consisted of CD4+ or CD8+ T cells sorted from blood, taken in a trial of the OX40 agonist ivuxolimab. The origin of the receptors is an adult with an advanced solid tumor such as melanoma, head and neck, liver or kidney cancer. Each CDR3 is given with its conserved first and last residue. Fields, in order: V gene, J gene, CDR3 protein.

>TRBV7-9|TRBJ1-1
CASSETTGIPEAFF
>TRBV28|TRBJ2-3
CASSFWASGSTDTQYF
>TRBV5-1|TRBJ1-2
CASSLITGYGYTF
>TRBV9|TRBJ2-5
CASSVGTREETQYF
>TRBV7-2|TRBJ2-3
CASSYADTQYF
>TRBV28|TRBJ2-7
CASTSTLGQQYF
>TRBV10-2|TRBJ2-3
CASSGGYLLTDTQYF
>TRBV6-5|TRBJ1-5
CASSYKFAQPQHF
>TRBV6-6|TRBJ1-5
CASIGTGGDGQPQHF
>TRBV2|TRBJ1-5
CASSVTGNQPQHF
>TRBV14|TRBJ1-4
CASSQERLSNEKLFF
>TRBV28|TRBJ1-2
CASSLGGLSYGYTF
>TRBV6-5|TRBJ2-7
CASSYQRISSYEQYF
>TRBV18|TRBJ2-1
CASSPPDRVEYEQFF
>TRBV9|TRBJ2-7
CASSVGTSGNYEQYF
>TRBV5-4|TRBJ2-2
CASASTTNTGELFF
>TRBV11-2|TRBJ2-1
CASSQTGGGYNEQFF
>TRBV6-5|TRBJ1-1
CASSYYGSGTEAFF
>TRBV5-4|TRBJ2-3
CASSFPYRGADTQYF
>TRBV5-1|TRBJ2-5
CASSPAIAGGPGGTQYF
>TRBV4-3|TRBJ2-3
CASSREPGATDTQYF
>TRBV5-1|TRBJ2-4
CASSPRGDIQYF
>TRBV7-3|TRBJ2-7
CASSVDRVGEQYF
>TRBV27|TRBJ1-5
CASSREGGINQPQHF
>TRBV6-4|TRBJ2-3
CASSDSTLSAQYF
>TRBV11-3|TRBJ2-1
CASSSGSGVSYNEQFF
>TRBV7-2|TRBJ2-2
CASSVTSGTNTGELFF
>TRBV28|TRBJ1-2
CASSSYLGQVYGYTF
>TRBV27|TRBJ2-7
CASSLRAGPYEQYF
>TRBV4-3|TRBJ2-1
CASSQGTSGRGWGDEQFF
>TRBV12-5|TRBJ2-3
CASGPGQGFTDTQYF
>TRBV28|TRBJ2-7
CASSSLYEQYF
>TRBV6-5|TRBJ1-5
CASSYSSVHSNQPQHF
>TRBV27|TRBJ2-1
CASSLLGLGEAVNEQFF
>TRBV28|TRBJ2-3
CASRTGASASTDTQYF
>TRBV2|TRBJ1-1
CASKGQGVGNTEAFF
>TRBV6-1|TRBJ1-1
CASSGNFGQGVGKAFF
>TRBV21-1|TRBJ2-3
CASSKAGKLTDTQYF